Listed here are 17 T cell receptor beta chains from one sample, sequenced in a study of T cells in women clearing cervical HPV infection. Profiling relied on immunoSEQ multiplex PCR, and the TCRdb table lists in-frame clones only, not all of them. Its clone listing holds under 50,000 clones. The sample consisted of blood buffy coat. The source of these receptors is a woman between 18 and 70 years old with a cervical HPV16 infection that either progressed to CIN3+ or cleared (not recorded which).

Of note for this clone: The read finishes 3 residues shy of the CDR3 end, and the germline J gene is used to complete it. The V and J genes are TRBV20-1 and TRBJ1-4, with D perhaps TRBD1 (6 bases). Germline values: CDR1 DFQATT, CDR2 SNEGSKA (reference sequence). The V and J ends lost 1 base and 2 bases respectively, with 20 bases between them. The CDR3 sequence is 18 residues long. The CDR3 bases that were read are TGCAGTGCTAGAGTGCCGGGGAAGGGGGTAGTGACTAATGAAAAA. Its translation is CSARVPGKGVVTNEK. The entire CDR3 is CSARVPGKGVVTNEKLFF.

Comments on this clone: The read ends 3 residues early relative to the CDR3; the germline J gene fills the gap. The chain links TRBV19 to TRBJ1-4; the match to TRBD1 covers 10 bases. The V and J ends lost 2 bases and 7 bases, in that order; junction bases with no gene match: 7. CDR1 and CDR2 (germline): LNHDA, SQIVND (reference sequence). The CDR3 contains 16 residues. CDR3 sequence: CASSIRQGASGEKLFF. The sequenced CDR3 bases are TGTGCCAGTAGTATACGACAGGGGGCGAGTGGTGAAAAA.

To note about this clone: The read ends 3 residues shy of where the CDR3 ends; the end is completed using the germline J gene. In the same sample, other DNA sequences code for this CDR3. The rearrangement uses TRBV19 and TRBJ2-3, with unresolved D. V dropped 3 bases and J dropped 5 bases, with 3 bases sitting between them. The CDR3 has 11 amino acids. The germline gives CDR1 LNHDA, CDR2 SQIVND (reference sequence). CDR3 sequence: CASSIQDTQYF. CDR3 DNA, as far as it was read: TGTGCCAGTAGTATTCAAGATACG.

Partial CDR3 DNA: TGCAGCGTTGACAGGGACTACGAG. This encodes CSVDRDYE. The full CDR3 protein is CSVDRDYEQYF. This sequence joins TRBV29-1 and TRBJ2-7; TRBD1 might be the D (5 bases). Read coverage stops 3 residues before the CDR3 terminus; the germline J gene supplies the remainder. Germline V gene data show CDR1 as SQVTM and CDR2 as ANQGSEA. The germline V and J ends were trimmed by 3 bases and 3 bases, with 6 bases remaining between them. The CDR3 length is 11 residues.

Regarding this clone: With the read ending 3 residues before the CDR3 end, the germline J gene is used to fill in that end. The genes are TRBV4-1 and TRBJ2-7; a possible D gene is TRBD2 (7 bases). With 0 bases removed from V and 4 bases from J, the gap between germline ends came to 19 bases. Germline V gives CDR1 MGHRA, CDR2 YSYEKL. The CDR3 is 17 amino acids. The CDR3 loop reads CASSQDAGAGFIYEQYF. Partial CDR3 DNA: TGCGCCAGCAGCCAAGATGCGGGGGCAGGTTTTATTTACGAG.

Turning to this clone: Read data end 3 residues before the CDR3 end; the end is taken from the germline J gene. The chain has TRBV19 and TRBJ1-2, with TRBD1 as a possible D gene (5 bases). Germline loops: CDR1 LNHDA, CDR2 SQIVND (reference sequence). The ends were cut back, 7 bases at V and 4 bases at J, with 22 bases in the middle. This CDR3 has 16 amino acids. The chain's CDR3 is CASNGQGAWSGYGYTF. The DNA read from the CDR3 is TGTGCCAGTAACGGCCAGGGAGCATGGAGTGGCTATGGC.

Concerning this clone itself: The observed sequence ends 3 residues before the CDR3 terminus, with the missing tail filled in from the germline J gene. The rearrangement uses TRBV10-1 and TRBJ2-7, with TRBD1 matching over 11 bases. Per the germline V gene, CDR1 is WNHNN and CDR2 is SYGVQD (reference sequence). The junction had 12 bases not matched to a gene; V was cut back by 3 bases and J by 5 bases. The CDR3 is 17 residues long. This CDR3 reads CASSDLPGGQGAHEQYF. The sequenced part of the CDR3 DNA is TGCGCCAGCAGTGATCTCCCGGGAGGACAGGGGGCTCACGAG.

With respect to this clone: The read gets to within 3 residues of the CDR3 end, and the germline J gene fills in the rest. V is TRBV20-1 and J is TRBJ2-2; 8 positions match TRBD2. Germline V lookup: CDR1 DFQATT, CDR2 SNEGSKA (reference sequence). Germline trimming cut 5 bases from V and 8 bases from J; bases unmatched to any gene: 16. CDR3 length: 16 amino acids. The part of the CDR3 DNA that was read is TGCAGTGCTCATAAGACGGCGGGGGGCAATTCAGGGGAG. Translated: CSAHKTAGGNSGE. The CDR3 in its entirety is CSAHKTAGGNSGELFF.

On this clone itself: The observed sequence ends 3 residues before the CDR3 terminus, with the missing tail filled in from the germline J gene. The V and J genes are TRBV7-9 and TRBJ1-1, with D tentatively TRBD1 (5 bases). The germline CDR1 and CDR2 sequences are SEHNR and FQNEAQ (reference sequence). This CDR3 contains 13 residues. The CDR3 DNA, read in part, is TGTGCCAGCAGCCAGGACACTGGTCGGTAT. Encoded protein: CASSQDTGRY. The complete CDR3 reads CASSQDTGRYAFF. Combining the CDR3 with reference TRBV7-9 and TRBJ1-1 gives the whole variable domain DTGVSQNPRHKITKRGQNVTFRCDPISEHNRLYWYRQTLGQGPEFLTYFQNEAQLEKSRLLSDRFSAERPKGSFSTLEIQRTEQGDSAMYLCASSQDTGRYAFFGQGTRLTVV.

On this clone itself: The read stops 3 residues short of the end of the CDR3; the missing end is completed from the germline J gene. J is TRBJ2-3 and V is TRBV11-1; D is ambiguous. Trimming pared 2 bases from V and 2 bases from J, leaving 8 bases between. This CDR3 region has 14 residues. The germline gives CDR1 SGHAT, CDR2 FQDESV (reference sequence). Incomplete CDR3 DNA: TGTGCCAGCAGCTTAAGCCCCCTCACAGATACG. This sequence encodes CASSLSPLTDT. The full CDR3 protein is CASSLSPLTDTQYF.

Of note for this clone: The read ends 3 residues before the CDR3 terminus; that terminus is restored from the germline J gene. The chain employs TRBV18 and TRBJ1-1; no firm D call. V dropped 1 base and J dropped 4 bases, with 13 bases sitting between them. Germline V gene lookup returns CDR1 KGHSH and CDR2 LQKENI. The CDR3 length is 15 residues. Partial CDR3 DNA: TGTGCCAGCTCACCACTTGACGGGTCGGGCACTGAA. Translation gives CASSPLDGSGTE. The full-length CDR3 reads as CASSPLDGSGTEAFF.

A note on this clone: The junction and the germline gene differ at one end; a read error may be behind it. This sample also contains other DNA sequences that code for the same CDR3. The CDR3 DNA, read in part, is TGTGCCAGCAGTAAAGGGTGGCAGGGGCCGGGCACTGGAAACACT. Protein product: CASSKGWQGPGTGNT. The entire CDR3 reads CASSKGWQGPGTGNTIYF. This sequence joins TRBV6-1 and TRBJ1-3; D is possibly TRBD1 (6 bases). Sequencing ends 3 residues short of the CDR3 end; the germline J gene provides the rest. The CDR3 runs to 18 residues. Germline loops: CDR1 MNHNS, CDR2 SASEGT.

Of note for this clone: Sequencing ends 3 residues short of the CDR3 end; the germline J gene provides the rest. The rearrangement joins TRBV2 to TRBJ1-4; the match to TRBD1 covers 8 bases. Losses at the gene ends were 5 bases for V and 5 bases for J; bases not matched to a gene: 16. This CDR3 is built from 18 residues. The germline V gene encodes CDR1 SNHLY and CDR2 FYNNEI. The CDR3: CASSRSPHTGGLNEKLFF. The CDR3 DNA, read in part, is TGTGCCAGCAGTCGATCACCGCATACAGGGGGTCTAAATGAAAAA.

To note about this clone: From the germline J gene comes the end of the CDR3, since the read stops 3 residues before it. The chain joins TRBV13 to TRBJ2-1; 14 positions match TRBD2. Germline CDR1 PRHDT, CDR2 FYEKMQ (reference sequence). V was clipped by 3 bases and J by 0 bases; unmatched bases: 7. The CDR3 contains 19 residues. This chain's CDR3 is CASSFLSGTSGSSYNEQFF. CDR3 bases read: TGTGCCAGCAGCTTCCTTTCGGGGACTAGCGGGAGCTCCTACAATGAG.

CDR3 sequence reads: CASSFEGLDNEQFF. Incomplete CDR3 DNA: TGTGCCAGCAGCTTCGAGGGCTTAGACAATGAG. The genes are TRBV7-2 and TRBJ2-1; tentatively, D is TRBD2 (5 bases). The CDR3 end lies 3 residues beyond the end of the read and is filled in from the germline J gene. CDR1 is SGHTA, CDR2 FQGNSA, per germline. The length of the CDR3 is 14 residues. The germline V and J ends were trimmed by 3 bases and 5 bases, with 11 bases remaining between them.

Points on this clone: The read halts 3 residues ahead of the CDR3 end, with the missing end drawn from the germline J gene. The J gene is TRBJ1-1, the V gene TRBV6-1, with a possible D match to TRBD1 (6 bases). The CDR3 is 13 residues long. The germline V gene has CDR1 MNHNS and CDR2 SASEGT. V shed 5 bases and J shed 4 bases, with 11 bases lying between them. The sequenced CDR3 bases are TGTGCCAGCAGTCAAGGGACATTCACTGAA. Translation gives CASSQGTFTE. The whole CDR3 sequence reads CASSQGTFTEAFF.

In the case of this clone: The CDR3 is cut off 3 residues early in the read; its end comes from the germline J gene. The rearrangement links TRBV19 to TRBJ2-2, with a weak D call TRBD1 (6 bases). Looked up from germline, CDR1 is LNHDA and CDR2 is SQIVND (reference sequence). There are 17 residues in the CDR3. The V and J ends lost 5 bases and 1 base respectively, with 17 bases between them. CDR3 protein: CASSPNQQGWNTGELFF. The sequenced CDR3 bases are TGTGCCAGTAGTCCGAACCAACAGGGCTGGAACACCGGGGAG. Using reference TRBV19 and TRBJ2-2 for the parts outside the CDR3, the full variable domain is DGGITQSPKYLFRKEGQNVTLSCEQNLNHDAMYWYRQDPGQGLRLIYYSQIVNDFQKGDIAEGYSVSREKKESFPLTVTSAQKNPTAFYLCASSPNQQGWNTGELFFGEGSRLTVL.